A selection of T cell receptor beta chains follows, all from one sample in a study of identical twins. TCRdb recomputed calls from the 5' RACE reads with MiXCR, one row per CDR3 protein. The sample lists about 690,000 distinct CDR3 sequences; around 5.7% were seen once. The sequenced material came from naive T cells sorted from blood. These receptors were obtained from a man aged 18 to 29 in good health. Both conserved end residues are part of each CDR3. The D gene is left open where the match is weak. Size tells how often a clone was seen (once, few, many) or the class of an expanded clone, and some rows leave it out.

D: NA; J: TRBJ1-1; size: many; length: 11; V: TRBV29-1; DNA: TGCAGCGTTTGGAGGAACACTGAAGCTTTCTTT; CDR3: CSVWRNTEAFF
D: TRBD2; J: TRBJ2-1; size: many; length: 16; V: TRBV4-3; DNA: TGCGCCAGCAGCCAATTAATAGCGGGAGGGCGATATGAGCAGTTCTTC; CDR3: CASSQLIAGGRYEQFF
D: NA; J: TRBJ2-2; size: many; length: 15; V: TRBV6-1; DNA: TGTGCCAGCAGCCCTATATCGCAGGGCACCGGGGAGCTGTTTTTT; CDR3: CASSPISQGTGELFF
D: TRBD1; J: TRBJ2-6; size: NA; length: 17; V: TRBV9; DNA: TGTGCCAGCAGTGCGACCGGGACAGGCTCTGGGGCCAACGTCCTGACTTTC; CDR3: CASSATGTGSGANVLTF
D: TRBD1; J: TRBJ2-1; size: many; length: 14; V: TRBV15; DNA: TGTGCCACCAGCAGGACAGGGTCGGGCAATGAGCAGTTCTTC; CDR3: CATSRTGSGNEQFF
D: NA; J: TRBJ2-5; size: NA; length: 18; V: TRBV6-1; DNA: TGTGCCAGCTCCTTACCGATCATGGCGACCCATCTCCAAGAGACCCAGTACTTC; CDR3: CASSLPIMATHLQETQYF
D: NA; J: TRBJ2-2; size: many; length: 13; V: TRBV5-1; DNA: TGCGCCAGCAGTACGGACCCCACCGGGGAGCTGTTTTTT; CDR3: CASSTDPTGELFF
D: NA; J: TRBJ2-1; size: many; length: 14; V: TRBV12-3/TRBV12-4; DNA: TGTGCCAGCAGCGCGACAGGACGTCACAATGAGCAGTTCTTC; CDR3: CASSATGRHNEQFF
D: NA; J: TRBJ2-3; size: many; length: 13; V: TRBV12-3/TRBV12-4; DNA: TGTGCCAGCAGTTTATCGCAGGTCCCCACGCAGTATTTT; CDR3: CASSLSQVPTQYF
D: TRBD2; J: TRBJ2-5; size: few; length: 14; V: TRBV27; DNA: TGTGCCAGCAGAACTAGCGGAGGGCTTGAGACCCAGTACTTC; CDR3: CASRTSGGLETQYF
D: TRBD1; J: TRBJ2-7; size: NA; length: 15; V: TRBV18; DNA: TGTGCCAGCTCACCGACAGGGGGGTCGAGCGACGAGCAGTACTTC; CDR3: CASSPTGGSSDEQYF
D: TRBD2; J: TRBJ2-6; size: NA; length: 15; V: TRBV7-6; DNA: TGTGCCAGCGGAGCGGGGATCTCTGGGGCCAACGTCCTGACTTTC; CDR3: CASGAGISGANVLTF
D: NA; J: TRBJ1-1; size: many; length: 16; V: TRBV15; DNA: TGTGCCACCAGCAGAGATATGAGGGCGGGCAACACTGAAGCTTTCTTT; CDR3: CATSRDMRAGNTEAFF
D: TRBD1; J: TRBJ2-4; size: NA; length: 14; V: TRBV29-1; DNA: TGCAGCGTGGGGACAGGGGTTGGTGGAAACATTCAGTACTTC; CDR3: CSVGTGVGGNIQYF
D: TRBD1; J: TRBJ2-1; size: many; length: 16; V: TRBV5-5; DNA: TGTGCCAGCAGCTCTTCCACGAGACAGGGTTACAATGAGCAGTTCTTC; CDR3: CASSSSTRQGYNEQFF
D: NA; J: TRBJ2-1; size: many; length: 15; V: TRBV7-9; DNA: TGTGCCAGCAGCTTAGGTTCTGATCCGGGGAATGAGCAGTTCTTC; CDR3: CASSLGSDPGNEQFF
D: TRBD2; J: TRBJ2-2; size: NA; length: 16; V: TRBV12-3/TRBV12-4; DNA: TGTGCCAGCGGCCTTGGGCGGGAGGGAAGGACCGGGGAGCTGTTTTTT; CDR3: CASGLGREGRTGELFF
D: NA; J: TRBJ1-2; size: NA; length: 14; V: TRBV12-3/TRBV12-4; DNA: TGTGCCACTGGAGTTAGGCCGGTTTACTATGGCTACACCTTC; CDR3: CATGVRPVYYGYTF
D: NA; J: TRBJ1-3; size: NA; length: 14; V: TRBV12-3/TRBV12-4; DNA: TGTGCCAGCAGTTTAGGGCTGAAAGGAAACACCATATATTTT; CDR3: CASSLGLKGNTIYF